This T cell receptor beta chain was found in a study of CD8 T cells in ankylosing spondylitis. Overall study findings and caveats: Previous work reported some of these motif variants in the synovial fluid and blood of reactive arthritis. Reported data indicate significant enrichment of disease-linked clones within matched ankylosing spondylitis synovial fluid.

TCRdb reprocessed the 5' RACE reads with MiXCR, giving one entry per CDR3 protein. The table includes over 100,000 distinct CDR3 sequences, over 10% detected once. CDR3 length: 13 residues. Trimming removed 7 bases from V and 0 bases from J, with 10 bases in between. Germline lookup yields CDR1 MGHDK and CDR2 SYGVNS. This clonotype was observed many times. The antigen remains undetermined. Sequences were obtained from blood, either unsorted or a sorted T cell fraction (not recorded which). The rearrangement links TRBV25-1 to TRBJ2-7; D possibly matches TRBD1 or TRBD2 (5 bases each). The clonotype comes from a female donor with ankylosing spondylitis or in good health (not recorded which). CDR3 in DNA: TGTGCCAGCATGGGACCAAACTCCTACGAGCAGTACTTC. Translated, it gives CASMGPNSYEQYF.